These 22 T cell receptor beta chains were sequenced from one sample in a study of blood T cell repertoires in COVID-19. Only in-frame clones appear in the TCRdb table, and some are missing; sequencing was by immunoSEQ multiplex PCR. Of about 200,000 clones detected, roughly 80% appear once; the ten largest clones hold roughly 8%. Specimen: peripheral blood. The receptors were gathered from a woman older than 75 with acute or convalescent COVID-19.

A remark on this clone: The same CDR3 also results from other DNA sequences found in this sample. The rearrangement uses TRBV5-1 and TRBJ1-3, with TRBD1 matching 9 bases. The CDR3 totals 17 residues. Per germline, CDR1 SGHRS and CDR2 YFSETQ. J was trimmed by 1 base and V by 0 bases; bases with no gene match: 5. The CDR3 reads CASSLEGQGGSGNTIYF. As DNA, the CDR3 is TGCGCCAGCAGCTTGGAGGGACAGGGAGGTTCTGGAAACACCATATATTTT. Using reference TRBV5-1 and TRBJ1-3 for the parts outside the CDR3, the full variable domain is KAGVTQTPRYLIKTRGQQVTLSCSPISGHRSVSWYQQTPGQGLQFLFEYFSETQRNKGNFPGRFSGRQFSNSRSEMNVSTLELGDSALYLCASSLEGQGGSGNTIYFGEGSWLTVV.

The chain recombines TRBV19 with TRBJ1-5; 8 nucleotides agree with TRBD1. Germline V lookup: CDR1 LNHDA, CDR2 SQIVND (reference sequence). V lost 10 bases to trimming and J lost 1 base; unmatched junction nucleotides: 3. The CDR3 runs to 13 residues. CDR3 sequence: CATRDRSNQPQHF. The CDR3 DNA sequence: TGTGCCACCAGGGACAGGAGCAATCAGCCCCAGCATTTT.

This chain links TRBV5-1 with TRBJ2-3, with 8 bases matching TRBD2. From germline, CDR1 is SGHRS and CDR2 YFSETQ. The V gene end was trimmed by 4 bases and the J gene end by 2 bases; junction bases not matched to a gene: 6. The CDR3 is 15 residues long. The CDR3 here is CASSGSGAPTDTQYF. The CDR3 region has the DNA TGCGCCAGCAGCGGTAGCGGGGCCCCCACAGATACGCAGTATTTT.

CDR3 in amino acids: CASSQSRSEAFF. The CDR3 coding sequence is TGTGCCAGCAGTCAGAGCCGGAGTGAAGCTTTCTTT. The chain links TRBV6-6 to TRBJ1-1; D unclear. The CDR3 spans 12 residues. Germline loops: CDR1 MNHNY, CDR2 SVGAGI (reference sequence). V dropped 5 bases and J dropped 7 bases, with 11 bases sitting between them.

The V and J genes are TRBV11-3 and TRBJ2-5; TRBD2 matches at 8 bases. The J segment lost 0 bases and the V segment lost 11 bases, leaving 5 bases of the junction unmatched. The CDR3 runs 13 residues. The V gene's germline CDR1 is SGHNT and CDR2 YENEEA. The CDR3 region has the DNA TGTGCCTCCGGGAGGGGCAACCAAGAGACCCAGTACTTC. It translates to CASGRGNQETQYF.

The J gene is TRBJ1-1, the V gene TRBV29-1; no reliable D call. Germline CDR1 reads SQVTM; CDR2 reads ANQGSEA. This CDR3 has 13 residues. With 3 bases removed from V and 3 bases from J, the gap between germline ends came to 11 bases. The CDR3: CSVDREEDTEAFF. For the CDR3, the DNA is TGCAGCGTTGATAGGGAGGAAGACACTGAAGCTTTCTTT.

The chain couples TRBV3-1 (or the pseudogene TRBV3-2) to TRBJ2-3; 10 bases are a match to TRBD2. Germline trimming cut 4 bases from V and 0 bases from J; bases unmatched to any gene: 10. From germline, CDR1 is LGHDT and CDR2 YNNKEL (reference sequence). This CDR3 region has 18 residues. The CDR3 protein is CASSPNIAGGLSTDTQYF. In DNA form, the CDR3 reads TGTGCCAGCAGCCCGAATATAGCGGGGGGACTTAGCACAGATACGCAGTATTTT.

This clone was counted once. The chain recombines TRBV18 with TRBJ1-2; perhaps TRBD1 as D (6 bases). The CDR3 extends over 14 amino acids. Trimming pared 5 bases from V and 4 bases from J, leaving 14 bases between. Germline CDR1 reads KGHSH; CDR2 reads LQKENI. CDR3 in amino acids: CASSARGEGYGYTF. In nucleotides, the CDR3 is TGTGCCAGCTCAGCCAGGGGAGAAGGCTATGGCTACACCTTC. The variable domain in full, completed from reference TRBV18 and TRBJ1-2, reads NAGVMQNPRHLVRRRGQEARLRCSPMKGHSHVYWYRQLPEEGLKFMVYLQKENIIDESGMPKERFSAEFPKEGPSILRIQQVVRGDSAAYFCASSARGEGYGYTFGSGTRLTVV.

This clone was seen more than once but under ten times. The V gene is TRBV5-4, the J gene TRBJ1-2, with 8 nucleotides matching TRBD1. The CDR3 contains 14 residues. V lost 2 bases to trimming and J lost 8 bases; unmatched junction nucleotides: 8. Germline CDR1 reads SGHNT; CDR2 reads YYREEE (reference sequence). The CDR3 coding sequence is TGTGCCAGCAGCTTAGATCAGGGGGCTGCGGGCTACACCTTC. As protein: CASSLDQGAAGYTF.

The chain links TRBV3-1 (or the pseudogene TRBV3-2) to TRBJ1-5; no clear D. The germline V and J ends were trimmed by 1 base and 1 base, with 8 bases remaining between them. The CDR3 consists of 15 residues. CDR1 and CDR2 from the germline V gene are LGHDT and YNNKEL (reference sequence). The CDR3 DNA reads as TGTGCCAGCAGCCAAGGTTCGTCCAGCAATCAGCCCCAGCATTTT. Amino acids: CASSQGSSSNQPQHF.

In its sample, this clone was seen a few times. The chain is built from TRBV3-1 (or the pseudogene TRBV3-2) and TRBJ2-2; TRBD2 might be the D (6 bases). The germline gives CDR1 LGHDT, CDR2 YNNKEL (reference sequence). V lost 1 base to trimming and J lost 5 bases, with 14 bases between them. The CDR3 is made up of 16 amino acids. DNA for the CDR3: TGTGCCAGCAGCCAAGGAACGGGAGTGACTACCGGGGAGCTGTTTTTT. This translates into CASSQGTGVTTGELFF.

CDR3: CSASAGGAPGELFF. The CDR3 DNA follows: TGCAGTGCTAGTGCAGGGGGCGCCCCCGGGGAGCTGTTTTTT. V is TRBV20-1 and J is TRBJ2-2; 8 bases agree with TRBD1. The CDR3 loop spans 14 amino acids. V shed 3 bases and J 6 bases; nucleotides not matched to a gene: 6. CDR1 is DFQATT and CDR2 is SNEGSKA in the germline V gene (reference sequence).

This clone has at least ten counts. The V gene is TRBV6-6, the J gene TRBJ1-1, with a possible D match to TRBD1 (5 bases). V was shortened by 7 bases and J by 4 bases, with 13 bases between the two germline ends. The CDR3 runs 13 residues. CDR1 and CDR2 (germline): MNHNY, SVGAGI (reference sequence). CDR3 bases: TGTGCCAGCACCCCCAGGAGGGGCACTGAAGCTTTCTTT. Translation: CASTPRRGTEAFF.

The J gene is TRBJ1-4, the V gene TRBV6-5; a possible D gene is TRBD1 (5 bases). The V gene lost 2 bases and the J gene lost 2 bases, with 12 bases spanning the gap. Germline V gives CDR1 MNHEY, CDR2 SVGAGI. The CDR3 is 16 amino acids. In DNA, the CDR3 is TGTGCCAGCAGTTACGACAGTCCACAGACTAATGAAAAACTGTTTTTT. Translated: CASSYDSPQTNEKLFF.

The CDR3, as DNA: TGCGCCAGCAGTTCCGGGACATCAGCCTACGAGCAGTACTTC. This sequence encodes CASSSGTSAYEQYF. This chain uses TRBV5-1 with TRBJ2-7; perhaps TRBD1 as D (6 bases). V was shortened by 5 bases and J by 2 bases, with 14 bases between the two germline ends. CDR1 is SGHRS, CDR2 YFSETQ, per germline. CDR3 length equals 14 residues.

The V call is TRBV7-8, the J call TRBJ2-7, with TRBD2 identical over 10 bases. This CDR3 region has 15 residues. Germline CDR1 SGHVS, CDR2 FQNEAQ. Trimming at V came to 3 bases and at J to 0 bases, leaving 2 bases not matched to a gene. The CDR3, as DNA: TGTGCCAGCAGCTTCGGGACTAGCGCCTCCTACGAGCAGTACTTC. Translating gives CASSFGTSASYEQYF.

The chain has TRBV6-4 and TRBJ2-1; 7 nucleotides match TRBD2. With 4 bases clipped from V and 4 bases from J, the junction kept 7 bases outside the gene matches. This CDR3 has 15 residues. Germline V CDR1 and CDR2: MRHNA, SNTAGT. The CDR3 DNA follows: TGTGCCAGCAGTGCCCTAGCGGAGCCTTACAATGAGCAGTTCTTC. This sequence encodes CASSALAEPYNEQFF.

The table lists this clone with many counts. This CDR3 is CASSIPTGGTEAFF. The CDR3 DNA is TGTGCCAGTAGTATTCCAACAGGCGGCACTGAAGCTTTCTTT. This chain connects TRBV19 to TRBJ1-1; D perhaps matches TRBD1 (5 bases). Germline CDR1 LNHDA, CDR2 SQIVND (reference sequence). Between the trimmed V and J ends, which lost 3 bases and 4 bases, there was a span of 12 bases. This CDR3 comprises 14 residues.

The chain joins TRBV5-1 to TRBJ2-3; 10 bases are a match to TRBD2. The ends lost 0 bases at V and 1 base at J; junction bases unmatched: 2. In germline, CDR1 is SGHRS, CDR2 YFSETQ. The CDR3 covers 16 residues. The CDR3 nucleotides read TGCGCCAGCAGCTTGGCTGGGACTAGCGGCACAGATACGCAGTATTTT. Protein product: CASSLAGTSGTDTQYF.

The chain couples TRBV5-1 to TRBJ1-4; D might be TRBD1 (5 bases). CDR1 and CDR2 from the germline V gene are SGHRS and YFSETQ. V gave up 4 bases and J gave up 0 bases, with 16 bases separating them. The CDR3 has 17 residues. The CDR3 DNA reads TGCGCCAGCAGCACTCTGGGTGCGGGGGCAACTAATGAAAAACTGTTTTTT. Its translation is CASSTLGAGATNEKLFF.

The chain joins TRBV29-1 to TRBJ1-5, with D perhaps matching TRBD1 (5 bases). This CDR3 is 13 amino acids long. V was shortened by 6 bases and J by 1 base, with 10 bases between the two germline ends. Germline-derived CDR1 and CDR2 are SQVTM and ANQGSEA. The CDR3 here is CSVGGGSNQPQHF. The CDR3 nucleotides are TGCAGCGTGGGGGGGGGAAGCAATCAGCCCCAGCATTTT.

A few counts support this clone. The V gene is TRBV5-1, the J gene TRBJ2-7, with TRBD2 as a possible D gene (6 bases). Trimming cost V 3 bases and J 7 bases, with 23 bases left between them. The length of the CDR3 is 16 residues. Germline V gives CDR1 SGHRS, CDR2 YFSETQ. The CDR3 bases are TGCGCCAGCAGCTACACGGCCGGGACTCCCAATGGGGAGCAGTACTTC. This translates into CASSYTAGTPNGEQYF.